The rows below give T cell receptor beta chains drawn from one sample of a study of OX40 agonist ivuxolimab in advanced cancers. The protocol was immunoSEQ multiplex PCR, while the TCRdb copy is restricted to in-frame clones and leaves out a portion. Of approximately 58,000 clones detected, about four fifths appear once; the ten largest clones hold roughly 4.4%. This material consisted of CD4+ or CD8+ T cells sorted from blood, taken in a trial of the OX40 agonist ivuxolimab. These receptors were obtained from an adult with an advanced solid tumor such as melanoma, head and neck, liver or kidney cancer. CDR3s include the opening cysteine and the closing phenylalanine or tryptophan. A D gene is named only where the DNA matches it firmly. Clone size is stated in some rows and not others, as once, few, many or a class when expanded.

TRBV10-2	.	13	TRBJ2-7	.	CATAERSYLGQYF	TGCGCCACTGCTGAGCGGAGCTATTTAGGGCAGTACTTC
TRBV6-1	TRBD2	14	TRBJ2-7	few	CASKASGGGYEQYF	TGTGCCAGCAAAGCCAGCGGGGGAGGATACGAGCAGTACTTC
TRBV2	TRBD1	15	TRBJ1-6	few	CASTLQGQPNSPLHF	TGTGCCAGCACGCTACAGGGACAGCCTAATTCACCCCTCCACTTT
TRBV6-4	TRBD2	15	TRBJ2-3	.	CASSRLAGVTDTQYF	TGTGCCAGCAGTCGACTAGCGGGAGTCACAGATACGCAGTATTTT
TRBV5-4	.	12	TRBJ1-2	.	CASSFTRDGYTF	TGTGCCAGCAGCTTCACCAGAGATGGCTACACCTTC
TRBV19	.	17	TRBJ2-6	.	CASSIVERDPGANVLTF	TGTGCCAGTAGTATAGTAGAAAGGGATCCTGGGGCCAACGTCCTGACTTTC
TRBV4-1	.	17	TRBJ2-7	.	CASSQVEIAEISYEQYF	TGCGCCAGCAGCCAAGTTGAGATTGCGGAAATATCCTACGAGCAGTACTTC
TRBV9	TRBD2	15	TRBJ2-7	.	CASSGGGSGRYEQYF	TGTGCCAGCAGCGGCGGGGGTAGCGGGAGATACGAGCAGTACTTC
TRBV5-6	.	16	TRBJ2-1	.	CASSLYPESSYNEQFF	TGTGCCAGCAGCTTGTATCCGGAAAGCTCCTACAATGAGCAGTTCTTC
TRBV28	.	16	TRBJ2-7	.	CASTRSAQGPKYEQYF	TGTGCCAGCACTCGGTCGGCCCAGGGGCCCAAATACGAGCAGTACTTC
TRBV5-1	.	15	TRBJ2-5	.	CASSPLGSYQGTQYF	TGCGCCAGCAGCCCCTTAGGGTCGTACCAAGGGACCCAGTACTTC
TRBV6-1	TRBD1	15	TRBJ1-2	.	CASSGQGPLTYGYTF	TGTGCCAGCAGTGGACAGGGCCCACTAACATATGGCTACACCTTC
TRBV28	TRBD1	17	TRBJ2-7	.	CASSLGTGGFKSYEQYF	TGTGCCAGCAGTTTGGGGACAGGGGGCTTTAAATCCTACGAGCAGTACTTC
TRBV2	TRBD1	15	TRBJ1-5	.	CASRTEDRDNQPQHF	TGTGCCAGCAGGACCGAGGACAGGGACAATCAGCCCCAGCATTTT
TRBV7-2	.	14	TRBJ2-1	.	CASTQPGLHGEQFF	TGTGCCAGCACCCAACCGGGGCTCCATGGTGAGCAGTTCTTC
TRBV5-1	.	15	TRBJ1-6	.	CASSLRTAGNSPLHF	TGCGCCAGCAGCTTGAGGACGGCGGGCAATTCACCCCTCCACTTT
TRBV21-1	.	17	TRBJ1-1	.	CASIDSGTGGCYTEAFF	TGTGCCAGCATTGACTCCGGGACAGGGGGCTGTTACACTGAAGCTTTCTTT
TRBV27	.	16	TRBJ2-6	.	CASRSQVVTGANVLTF	TGTGCCAGCAGATCCCAGGTAGTCACGGGGGCCAACGTCCTGACTTTC
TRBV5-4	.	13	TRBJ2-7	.	CATGDSISYEQYF	TGTGCCACAGGAGACAGTATCTCCTACGAGCAGTACTTC
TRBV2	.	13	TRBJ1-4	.	CASTGGSNEKLFF	TGTGCCAGCACCGGCGGTTCTAATGAAAAACTGTTTTTT
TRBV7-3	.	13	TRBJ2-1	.	CASSLSLHNEQFF	TGTGCCAGCAGCTTAAGTCTCCACAATGAGCAGTTCTTC
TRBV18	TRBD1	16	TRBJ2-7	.	CASSPPDRQGSYEQYF	TGTGCCAGCTCACCCCCAGATAGACAGGGTTCCTACGAGCAGTACTTC
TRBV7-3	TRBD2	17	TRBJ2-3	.	CASSLGLAGPLGDTQYF	TGTGCCAGCAGCTTAGGACTAGCGGGTCCCTTGGGAGATACGCAGTATTTT
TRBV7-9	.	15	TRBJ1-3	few	CASSPGPLSGNTIYF	TGTGCCAGCAGCCCCGGGCCCTTATCTGGAAACACCATATATTTT
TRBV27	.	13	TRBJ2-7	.	CASSLDQTYEQYF	TGTGCCAGCAGTTTGGACCAGACCTACGAGCAGTACTTC
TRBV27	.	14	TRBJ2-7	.	CASSPLDRSYEQYF	TGTGCCAGCAGTCCACTCGACAGGTCCTACGAGCAGTACTTC
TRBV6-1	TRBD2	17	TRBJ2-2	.	CASSASGTSGIHRGAVF	TGTGCCAGCAGTGCATCCGGGACTAGCGGGATCCACCGGGGAGCTGTTTTT
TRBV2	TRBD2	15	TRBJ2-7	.	CASTPLAGGLYEQYF	TGTGCCAGCACCCCCCTAGCGGGGGGGTTGTACGAGCAGTACTTC
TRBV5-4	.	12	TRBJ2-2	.	CASSSESRELFF	TGTGCCAGCAGCTCCGAAAGCAGGGAGCTGTTTTTT
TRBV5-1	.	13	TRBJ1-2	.	CASSTGLGDGYTF	TGCGCCAGCAGCACAGGTCTGGGCGATGGCTACACCTTC
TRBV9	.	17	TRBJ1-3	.	CASSVEPTARSGNTIYF	TGTGCCAGCAGCGTAGAGCCGACAGCCCGCTCTGGAAACACCATATATTTT
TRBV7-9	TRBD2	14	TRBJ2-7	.	CASSFGRGVDEQYF	TGTGCCAGCAGCTTCGGGCGGGGGGTAGACGAGCAGTACTTC
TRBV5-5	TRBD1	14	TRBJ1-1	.	CASSSGQGNTEAFF	TGTGCCAGCAGCTCGGGACAGGGGAACACTGAAGCTTTCTTT
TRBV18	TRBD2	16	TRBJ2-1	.	CASSLVLREGNNEQFF	TGTGCCAGCTCACTGGTTCTGCGGGAGGGGAACAATGAGCAGTTCTTC
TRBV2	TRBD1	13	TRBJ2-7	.	CASTDRGVGEQYF	TGTGCCAGCACGGACAGGGGGGTGGGCGAGCAGTACTTC
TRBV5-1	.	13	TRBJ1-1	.	CASSLDSNTEAFF	TGCGCCAGCAGCCTGGACAGTAACACTGAAGCTTTCTTT
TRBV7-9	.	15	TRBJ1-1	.	CASSPSPWGYTEAFF	TGTGCCAGCAGTCCCTCTCCCTGGGGTTACACTGAAGCTTTCTTT
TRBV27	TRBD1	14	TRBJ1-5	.	CASSLTGLRGPQHF	TGTGCCAGCAGTCTGACAGGGTTAAGGGGGCCCCAGCATTTT
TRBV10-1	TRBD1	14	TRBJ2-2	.	CASRGDRNTGELFF	TGCGCCAGCAGAGGGGACAGGAACACCGGGGAGCTGTTTTTT
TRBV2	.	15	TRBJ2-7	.	CASIATAGSIYEQYF	TGTGCCAGCATCGCCACAGCCGGGTCCATCTACGAGCAGTACTTC
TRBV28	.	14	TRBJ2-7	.	CASTTGTGSYEQYF	TGTGCCAGCACCACCGGAACGGGGTCCTACGAGCAGTACTTC
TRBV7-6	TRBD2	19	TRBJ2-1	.	CASSLARASGASSYNEQFF	TGTGCCAGCAGCTTAGCGCGGGCTAGCGGGGCGAGCTCCTACAATGAGCAGTTCTTC
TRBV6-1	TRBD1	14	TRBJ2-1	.	CASSRDSAKDEQFF	TGTGCCAGCAGCCGGGACAGCGCTAAGGATGAGCAGTTCTTC
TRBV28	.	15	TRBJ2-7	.	CASSSPARVMYEQYF	TGTGCCAGCAGCTCTCCCGCAAGGGTGATGTACGAGCAGTACTTC
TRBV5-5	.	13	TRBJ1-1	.	CASIPVVQGEAFF	TGTGCCAGCATCCCAGTGGTGCAGGGTGAAGCTTTCTTT
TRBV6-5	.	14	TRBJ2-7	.	CASSSDLFSYEQYF	TGTGCCAGCAGTTCGGACTTGTTCTCCTACGAGCAGTACTTC
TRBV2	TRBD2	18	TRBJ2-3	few	CASSSLAGGEYGTDTQYF	TGTGCCAGCAGTTCTCTAGCGGGAGGAGAATATGGCACAGATACGCAGTATTTT
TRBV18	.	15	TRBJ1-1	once	CASSPQGQGGTEAFF	TGTGCCAGCTCACCACAAGGGCAGGGAGGCACTGAAGCTTTCTTT
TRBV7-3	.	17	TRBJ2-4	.	CASSLRDTLIAKNIQYF	TGTGCCAGCAGCTTACGGGACACACTAATAGCCAAAAACATTCAGTACTTC
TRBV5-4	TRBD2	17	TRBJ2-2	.	CASSLASGPQLTGELFF	TGTGCCAGCAGCTTGGCTAGCGGACCTCAACTCACCGGGGAGCTGTTTTTT
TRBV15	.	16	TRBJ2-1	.	CATSVRGKRDKNEQFF	TGTGCCACCAGCGTAAGGGGCAAAAGGGATAAGAATGAGCAGTTCTTC
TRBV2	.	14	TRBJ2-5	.	CASSEARGGKTQYF	TGTGCCAGCAGTGAGGCCCGGGGCGGAAAGACCCAGTACTTC
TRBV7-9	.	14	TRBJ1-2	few	CASSLAAGNYGYTF	TGTGCCAGCAGCTTAGCGGCAGGGAACTATGGCTACACCTTC
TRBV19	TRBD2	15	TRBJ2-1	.	CASTISGLASDEQFF	TGTGCCAGTACCATCTCGGGACTAGCCTCCGATGAGCAGTTCTTC
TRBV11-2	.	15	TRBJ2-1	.	CASSLGRGRRGEQFF	TGTGCCAGCAGCTTAGGGCGGGGACGGAGAGGTGAGCAGTTCTTC
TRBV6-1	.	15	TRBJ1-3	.	CASLGGVLPGNTIYF	TGTGCCAGCCTGGGAGGGGTTCTGCCTGGAAACACCATATATTTT
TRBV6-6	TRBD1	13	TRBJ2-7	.	CASSRDSYYEQYF	TGTGCCAGCAGTCGGGACAGCTACTACGAGCAGTACTTC